This T cell receptor beta chain stems from a study of blood T cell repertoires in COVID-19. In the authors' methods: Amplifying reference gene primers gave estimates of nucleated cell counts. Data came from immunoSEQ multiplex PCR; TCRdb stores just in-frame clones and leaves some out. V, J and clone size reflect that table, while D and trimming were determined from the DNA. The sample contains around 260,000 clones, 86% of which appear only once. The TCR originated in a woman aged 25 to 39 with active or convalescent COVID-19. The sequenced material came from peripheral blood.

CDR3 amino acids: CASSPSPGSRNYGYTF. CDR3 nucleotide sequence: TGTGCCAGCAGCCCCAGCCCGGGAAGTAGGAACTATGGCTACACCTTC. The V gene is TRBV7-9, the J gene TRBJ1-2, with D unresolved. Per the germline V gene, CDR1 is SEHNR and CDR2 is FQNEAQ (reference sequence). The CDR3 runs to 16 residues. V was shortened by 5 bases and J by 2 bases, with 18 bases between the two germline ends.